The clone carrying this TCR beta chain was observed at least ten times. Its specificity is unknown. Germline V CDR1 and CDR2: DFQATT, SNEGSKA (reference sequence). Trimming took off 4 bases at V and 5 bases at J, with 21 bases between the two ends. This CDR3 has 15 amino acids. Amplified TCR beta CDR3 regions derived from RNA transcripts. First-round RT-PCR targeting the TCR CDR3 was performed with the HTBI primer set. MiXCR, run by TCRdb on the multiplex PCR reads, gives a single entry per CDR3 protein. The sample has some 440,000 distinct CDR3 sequences, more than 15% seen once. This sample was taken from a study of T cells in Graves' hyperthyroidism and ophthalmopathy. Patients with uncontrolled infections, other autoimmune diseases, pregnancy or lactation were excluded. The authors took PBMCs from about 9.5 ml fresh peripheral blood. Study-wide results and limits: Ophthalmopathy was identified by the model a median about 6 months ahead of onset.

The chain couples TRBV20-1 to TRBJ2-7; D may be TRBD2 (7 bases). This clonotype was obtained from a woman under 30 with Graves' hyperthyroidism. What was sequenced was blood. The DNA for the CDR3 is TGCAGTGCTAATCTCGGGGGGCCGAGGGGTGACGAGCAGTACTTC. As protein: CSANLGGPRGDEQYF.